This TCR beta chain was sequenced in a study of cytomegalovirus exposure and HLA in healthy donors. This clone was seen a single time. No antigen is known for it. Study observations and caveats: TCR sequences were mostly rare, though some public TCRs occurred in many donors.

A multiplex PCR was run with 60 Vbeta primers and 13 Jbeta primers. Measured with immunoSEQ multiplex PCR; TCRdb has only the in-frame clones, and not every one. The sample has about 130,000 clones; 70% to 80% are singletons. V was trimmed by 5 bases and J by 3 bases, leaving 15 bases between them. This CDR3 contains 15 residues. Per the germline V gene, CDR1 is LNHDA and CDR2 is SQIVND (reference sequence). The TCR sequence derives from a female donor in good health and CMV-seronegative. V usage is TRBV19 and J usage is TRBJ2-3; possibly TRBD2 for D (6 bases). The specimen was PBMCs. CDR3 region: CASSPLARSTDTQYF. CDR3 nucleotides: TGTGCCAGTAGTCCACTAGCTAGGAGTACAGATACGCAGTATTTT.